The source of this T cell receptor (beta chain) is a study of T-cell memory formation after mild COVID-19. Points from the study as a whole: Clones that shrank (day 15 to 85) were balanced CD4/CD8, whereas later expanders leaned CD4+.

Concerning this clonotype: Its antigen is unidentified.

MiXCR, applied by TCRdb to the 5' RACE reads, yields one record per CDR3 protein. The repertoire holds 500,000 to 600,000 distinct CDR3 sequences, with roughly 18% as singletons. The trim removed 2 bases at V and 4 bases at J, leaving 12 bases unmatched. The germline CDR1 and CDR2 sequences are KGHSH and LQKENI. The CDR3 length is 18 residues. Sequencing was performed on PBMCs or a T cell subset sorted from them (not recorded which). This chain uses TRBV18 with TRBJ2-1; 9 bases line up with TRBD2. The TCR sequence derives from an adult woman who had mild COVID-19 (a few samples of this study predate the infection). Cell type and time point are not known. CDR3 bases: TGTGCCAGCTCACCAAATCCGGGCGTGACTAGCGGTTACAATGAGCAGTTCTTC. Its protein is CASSPNPGVTSGYNEQFF.